These T cell receptor beta chains were read from a single sample in a study of response to subunit inactivated influenza vaccine. TCRdb passed the RT-PCR reads through MiXCR, listing each CDR3 protein once. There are 450,000 to 600,000 distinct CDR3 sequences in the sample; approximately 7.1% occur only once, and 10% to 15% lies in the top ten. The sequenced sample was PBMCs from blood, obtained less than 30 months after vaccination. The receptors shown here come from a man aged 50 to 69 who received an inactivated influenza vaccine. Each CDR3 is given without its conserved first and last residue. Size values are once, few and many counts, or a class for expanded clones, and some rows have none.

abundance	v_gene	len	j_gene	CDR3aa
.	TRBV20-1	13	TRBJ2-1	SARDRIAGSDEQF
.	TRBV7-2	10	TRBJ1-1	ASSFTDQRAF
many	TRBV4-2	11	TRBJ2-7	ASRTSGGSEQY
few	TRBV7-9	14	TRBJ2-3	ASSPPGLAVTDTQY
.	TRBV10-3	13	TRBJ1-4	ATGQGLFEEEKLF
.	TRBV6-1	14	TRBJ1-4	ATSGGRGLTNEKLF
many	TRBV5-1	11	TRBJ2-2	ASSLDPHGELF
.	TRBV20-1	12	TRBJ2-3	SATRGAGTDTQY
.	TRBV27	14	TRBJ2-2	ASSIWTSGGPGELF
.	TRBV20-1	11	TRBJ1-1	SARRPGGTEAF
.	TRBV20-1	13	TRBJ1-6	SARTGLSYNSPLH
.	TRBV7-9	9	TRBJ2-7	ASSREGEQY
many	TRBV6-2/TRBV6-3	10	TRBJ1-5	ATQDPNQPQH
few	TRBV7-2	13	TRBJ2-7	ASSLDRAPHYEQY
few	TRBV11-2	13	TRBJ1-4	ASSRIDRGTEKLF
few	TRBV19	15	TRBJ2-1	ASSTRNGDTKENEQF
many	TRBV20-1	13	TRBJ1-5	SATRQGGSNQPQH
many	TRBV20-1	12	TRBJ2-7	SARNSGSRYEQY
.	TRBV20-1	11	TRBJ2-5	SAPPGPEETQY
.	TRBV9	13	TRBJ1-2	ASSRTGTAPYGYT
.	TRBV10-1	13	TRBJ2-3	ASAPGTLLRDTQY
many	TRBV12-3/TRBV12-4	13	TRBJ2-3	ASSLRGGQSDTQY
few	TRBV2	12	TRBJ2-7	ASSESQGIYEQY
few	TRBV5-1	15	TRBJ2-5	ASSLIPRDRGSETQY
few	TRBV29-1	11	TRBJ1-5	SVEGGIGQPQH
.	TRBV6-1	13	TRBJ2-5	ASNPSGTNQETQY
.	TRBV2	12	TRBJ2-3	ASSGAGVGDTQY
many	TRBV5-1	13	TRBJ2-7	ASSLAQLAGTEQY
many	TRBV28	14	TRBJ2-2	ASRRSGGGGAGELF
.	TRBV4-1	14	TRBJ1-4	ASSQVIRRLGEKLF
few	TRBV12-3/TRBV12-4	12	TRBJ2-2	ASRIAANTGELF
.	TRBV7-2	11	TRBJ1-3	ASSERTSPHQN
many	TRBV28	11	TRBJ2-3	ASSSGTLDTQY
.	TRBV5-1	14	TRBJ2-3	ASSPGQGISTDTQY
.	TRBV10-1	14	TRBJ2-1	ASSEITGVGYNEQF
many	TRBV10-3	10	TRBJ2-1	AISLDTLAQF
few	TRBV4-2	14	TRBJ2-7	ASSQVTGLSFYEQY
few	TRBV7-3	13	TRBJ1-1	ASSREGTGATEAF
many	TRBV6-1	12	TRBJ2-1	ASTLAGSYNEQF
.	TRBV5-5	11	TRBJ2-1	ASSTAVLREQF
.	TRBV20-1	14	TRBJ1-4	SAREHIGTGEEKLF
few	TRBV29-1	12	TRBJ2-2	SVGRQGPTGELF
.	TRBV7-9	14	TRBJ1-4	ASSIPGGGWDEKLF
few	TRBV6-1	11	TRBJ2-5	ASSGQGRQTQY
.	TRBV5-1	12	TRBJ2-3	ASSLDRGRNTQY
many	TRBV12-3/TRBV12-4	13	TRBJ2-3	ASSKAGGQADTQY
few	TRBV12-3/TRBV12-4	11	TRBJ1-1	ASSLFESTEAF
few	TRBV4-1	14	TRBJ2-3	ASSQAGTASTDTQY
many	TRBV2	12	TRBJ1-2	ASSERPSYYGYT
many	TRBV5-1	13	TRBJ2-5	ASSLTGDIQETQY
few	TRBV4-3	13	TRBJ1-6	ASSQEQGMGSPLH
.	TRBV5-1	12	TRBJ2-1	ASYGTGGMNEQF
few	TRBV27	11	TRBJ2-1	ASSLDNRSEQF
.	TRBV5-1	13	TRBJ1-6	ASSSRAGGNSPLH